These T cell receptor beta chains were read from a single sample in a study of blood T cell repertoires in COVID-19. Repertoires were generated with immunoSEQ multiplex PCR, while TCRdb's copy carries only in-frame clones and drops some. This sample yields about 81,000 clones, of which about 91% are seen a single time; 4.8% belongs to the top ten. The sample taken for sequencing was peripheral blood. Receptors originate from a woman aged 80 or over with acute or convalescent COVID-19. Both conserved end residues are part of each CDR3. Each record gives: J gene, V gene, clone size, D gene, CDR3 DNA, CDR3 protein. The D gene is left open where the match is weak. Clone size is shown for a subset of rows, as once, few, many or a class of expanded clone.

j_gene: TRBJ1-4; v_gene: TRBV6-4; abundance: NA; d_gene: TRBD1; CDR3nt: TGTGCCAGCAGTGACACAGGGGGTGAAAAACTGTTTTTT; CDR3aa: CASSDTGGEKLFF
j_gene: TRBJ2-3; v_gene: TRBV19; abundance: once; d_gene: NA; CDR3nt: TGTGCCAGTAGTCTGGAGGCGAGCACAGATACGCAGTATTTT; CDR3aa: CASSLEASTDTQYF
j_gene: TRBJ2-7; v_gene: TRBV7-2; abundance: NA; d_gene: NA; CDR3nt: TGTGCCAGCAGCTTAGGACGGGCAGGGCTCGAGCAGTACTTC; CDR3aa: CASSLGRAGLEQYF
j_gene: TRBJ2-3; v_gene: TRBV7-3; abundance: NA; d_gene: TRBD2; CDR3nt: TGTGCCAGCAGCCCCGGGGGGATAGATACGCAGTATTTT; CDR3aa: CASSPGGIDTQYF
j_gene: TRBJ1-1; v_gene: TRBV7-6; abundance: NA; d_gene: TRBD1; CDR3nt: TGTGCCAGCAGTCGTACAGGGGGCTCTGAAGCTTTCTTT; CDR3aa: CASSRTGGSEAFF
j_gene: TRBJ2-3; v_gene: TRBV9; abundance: once; d_gene: NA; CDR3nt: TGTGCCAGCAGCTCGAACTTGGATACGCAGTATTTT; CDR3aa: CASSSNLDTQYF
j_gene: TRBJ2-7; v_gene: TRBV29-1; abundance: once; d_gene: NA; CDR3nt: TGCAGCGTTGCTTTAGGACAGTCCTACGAGCAGTACTTC; CDR3aa: CSVALGQSYEQYF
j_gene: TRBJ1-3; v_gene: TRBV5-6; abundance: NA; d_gene: TRBD1; CDR3nt: TGTGCCAGCAGCTTGCGGACAGGGTTTGGAAACACCATATATTTT; CDR3aa: CASSLRTGFGNTIYF
j_gene: TRBJ2-7; v_gene: TRBV7-6; abundance: NA; d_gene: NA; CDR3nt: TGTGCCAGCAGCGGCAGGGGATACGAGCAGTACTTC; CDR3aa: CASSGRGYEQYF
j_gene: TRBJ2-1; v_gene: TRBV5-1; abundance: few; d_gene: TRBD1; CDR3nt: TGCGCCAGCAGCTACGCCGGGACAGGGTCCGGGAATGAGCAGTTCTTC; CDR3aa: CASSYAGTGSGNEQFF
j_gene: TRBJ1-2; v_gene: TRBV19; abundance: NA; d_gene: TRBD1; CDR3nt: TGTGCCTCCACAAGGGCAGGGGGCAACTATGGCTACACCTTC; CDR3aa: CASTRAGGNYGYTF
j_gene: TRBJ1-5; v_gene: TRBV19; abundance: NA; d_gene: TRBD1; CDR3nt: TGTGCCAGCCTGGGACAGGGGGCGAACGGCAATCAGCCCCAGCATTTT; CDR3aa: CASLGQGANGNQPQHF
j_gene: TRBJ2-1; v_gene: TRBV30; abundance: NA; d_gene: NA; CDR3nt: TGTGCCTGGAGTAGGCAGGCCAACCTTGAGCAGTTCTTC; CDR3aa: CAWSRQANLEQFF
j_gene: TRBJ2-1; v_gene: TRBV24-1; abundance: NA; d_gene: NA; CDR3nt: TGTGCCACCAGTCAACAGGGTAATGAGCAGTTCTTC; CDR3aa: CATSQQGNEQFF
j_gene: TRBJ1-2; v_gene: TRBV5-1; abundance: NA; d_gene: TRBD1; CDR3nt: TGCGCCAGCAGCCTCTCCCCGGACAGGGGCGATGGCTACACCTTC; CDR3aa: CASSLSPDRGDGYTF
j_gene: TRBJ2-1; v_gene: TRBV3-1/TRBV3-2; abundance: NA; d_gene: TRBD2; CDR3nt: TGTGCCAGCAGCCGCACAGCGGGGAGCTCCTACAATGAGCAGTTCTTC; CDR3aa: CASSRTAGSSYNEQFF
j_gene: TRBJ1-5; v_gene: TRBV19; abundance: NA; d_gene: TRBD1; CDR3nt: TGTGCCAGTAGTCCCCAAGGGGGGACAGGGGACCAGCCCCAGCATTTT; CDR3aa: CASSPQGGTGDQPQHF
j_gene: TRBJ1-1; v_gene: TRBV27; abundance: NA; d_gene: NA; CDR3nt: TGTGCCAGCAGGGAGGATATGAACACTGAAGCTTTCTTT; CDR3aa: CASREDMNTEAFF
j_gene: TRBJ1-3; v_gene: TRBV27; abundance: NA; d_gene: NA; CDR3nt: TGTGCCAGCAGTTTAGGGCCAGATGGAAACACCATATATTTT; CDR3aa: CASSLGPDGNTIYF
j_gene: TRBJ2-1; v_gene: TRBV24-1; abundance: NA; d_gene: TRBD2; CDR3nt: TGTGCCACCAGTGATGCAACTAGCGGGGGCGGGAATGAGCAGTTCTTC; CDR3aa: CATSDATSGGGNEQFF
j_gene: TRBJ2-7; v_gene: TRBV7-2; abundance: NA; d_gene: NA; CDR3nt: TGTGCCAGCAGCTGGAGATACTACGAGCAGTACTTC; CDR3aa: CASSWRYYEQYF
j_gene: TRBJ2-3; v_gene: TRBV7-9; abundance: NA; d_gene: NA; CDR3nt: TGTGCCAGCAGCTTAGCGGCAACAGATACGCAGTATTTT; CDR3aa: CASSLAATDTQYF
j_gene: TRBJ2-7; v_gene: TRBV19; abundance: NA; d_gene: TRBD2; CDR3nt: TGTGCCAGTAGTATGAAAGGTCTAGCGGGGGCCAGCTCCTACGAGCAGTACTTC; CDR3aa: CASSMKGLAGASSYEQYF
j_gene: TRBJ1-2; v_gene: TRBV24-1; abundance: NA; d_gene: NA; CDR3nt: TGTGCCACCAGTGTGGGCCTCAACTATGGCTACACCTTC; CDR3aa: CATSVGLNYGYTF
j_gene: TRBJ2-2; v_gene: TRBV5-8; abundance: NA; d_gene: TRBD2; CDR3nt: TGTGCCAGCAGCCTGACAACCGGACTAGCGGGGGGGTACACCGGGGAGCTGTTTTTT; CDR3aa: CASSLTTGLAGGYTGELFF
j_gene: TRBJ1-5; v_gene: TRBV18; abundance: NA; d_gene: NA; CDR3nt: TGTGCCAGCTCACCTGGTAGCAGGGGTGGAGTGGGTAGCAATCAGCCCCAGCATTTT; CDR3aa: CASSPGSRGGVGSNQPQHF
j_gene: TRBJ1-3; v_gene: TRBV5-1; abundance: once; d_gene: TRBD1; CDR3nt: TGCGCCAGCAGCTTACCTAACCGGGACAGGGTAGCCGGAAACACCATATATTTT; CDR3aa: CASSLPNRDRVAGNTIYF
j_gene: TRBJ2-3; v_gene: TRBV18; abundance: NA; d_gene: NA; CDR3nt: TGTGCCAGCTCACCACTGGCGGCCACAGATACGCAGTATTTT; CDR3aa: CASSPLAATDTQYF
j_gene: TRBJ1-5; v_gene: TRBV2; abundance: NA; d_gene: NA; CDR3nt: TGTGCCAGCAGTGACATGGGCTATCAGCCCCAGCATTTT; CDR3aa: CASSDMGYQPQHF
j_gene: TRBJ1-1; v_gene: TRBV6-5; abundance: NA; d_gene: NA; CDR3nt: TGTGCCAGCAGTAACCGACAGAGGACTGAAGCTTTCTTT; CDR3aa: CASSNRQRTEAFF
j_gene: TRBJ1-1; v_gene: TRBV7-3; abundance: NA; d_gene: TRBD1; CDR3nt: TGTGCCAGCAGCTACGACAGGGTTGGGACTGAAGCTTTCTTT; CDR3aa: CASSYDRVGTEAFF
j_gene: TRBJ1-4; v_gene: TRBV7-6; abundance: once; d_gene: NA; CDR3nt: TGTGCCAGCAGCTTAACCCAGGGATCCCGAAAACTGTTTTTT; CDR3aa: CASSLTQGSRKLFF
j_gene: TRBJ2-2; v_gene: TRBV6-5; abundance: NA; d_gene: TRBD1; CDR3nt: TGTGCCAGCACACGGGACAGGGTTATCACCGGGGAGCTGTTTTTT; CDR3aa: CASTRDRVITGELFF
j_gene: TRBJ1-1; v_gene: TRBV2; abundance: NA; d_gene: TRBD1; CDR3nt: TGTGCCAGCAGTTCGGACAGGCGGGACACTGAAGCTTTCTTT; CDR3aa: CASSSDRRDTEAFF
j_gene: TRBJ2-3; v_gene: TRBV9; abundance: NA; d_gene: TRBD1; CDR3nt: TGTGCCAGCAGCCTCCAGGGGGGGACAGGGTTAGATACGCAGTATTTT; CDR3aa: CASSLQGGTGLDTQYF
j_gene: TRBJ2-5; v_gene: TRBV11-2; abundance: few; d_gene: NA; CDR3nt: TGTGCCAGCAGCTTAGTGGGGGGAGCCATGGAGACCCAGTACTTC; CDR3aa: CASSLVGGAMETQYF
j_gene: TRBJ2-7; v_gene: TRBV7-9; abundance: few; d_gene: TRBD2; CDR3nt: TGTGCCAGCAGACCAGGACTAGCGGGTGACGAGCAGTACTTC; CDR3aa: CASRPGLAGDEQYF
j_gene: TRBJ2-1; v_gene: TRBV29-1; abundance: NA; d_gene: NA; CDR3nt: TGCAGCGTTGAACAGGGACACAGGGTCTACAATGAGCAGTTCTTC; CDR3aa: CSVEQGHRVYNEQFF
j_gene: TRBJ1-5; v_gene: TRBV7-2; abundance: NA; d_gene: NA; CDR3nt: TGTGCCAGCAGCTTAGAGTCGACAGGAGCAAGCAATCAGCCCCAGCATTTT; CDR3aa: CASSLESTGASNQPQHF
j_gene: TRBJ1-3; v_gene: TRBV30; abundance: NA; d_gene: NA; CDR3nt: TGTGCCTGGAGTCCACGGGGACACCAGCCTGGAAACACCATATATTTT; CDR3aa: CAWSPRGHQPGNTIYF
j_gene: TRBJ2-5; v_gene: TRBV6-1; abundance: NA; d_gene: TRBD2; CDR3nt: TGTGCCAGCAGTGAACCACGCAGAGCTAGCGGGAGTGGAGAGACCCAGTACTTC; CDR3aa: CASSEPRRASGSGETQYF
j_gene: TRBJ1-2; v_gene: TRBV5-5; abundance: NA; d_gene: NA; CDR3nt: TGTGCCAGCAGCTTGCATGGGGAGTCGGGCGGCTACACCTTC; CDR3aa: CASSLHGESGGYTF
j_gene: TRBJ2-3; v_gene: TRBV30; abundance: NA; d_gene: TRBD2; CDR3nt: TGTGCCTGGAGTCGAGCGGGGTCTAGCACAGATACGCAGTATTTT; CDR3aa: CAWSRAGSSTDTQYF
j_gene: TRBJ1-1; v_gene: TRBV6-6; abundance: NA; d_gene: TRBD1; CDR3nt: TGTGCCAGCACAACAGGGGGCGCGGACACTGAAGCTTTCTTT; CDR3aa: CASTTGGADTEAFF
j_gene: TRBJ2-7; v_gene: TRBV15; abundance: once; d_gene: NA; CDR3nt: TGTGCCACCTCCCCAGGGGACCTAAGTTACGAGCAGTACTTC; CDR3aa: CATSPGDLSYEQYF
j_gene: TRBJ1-6; v_gene: TRBV5-1; abundance: NA; d_gene: TRBD1; CDR3nt: TGCGCCAGCACCCGGGACAGGGGATCGGCACCCCTCCACTTT; CDR3aa: CASTRDRGSAPLHF
j_gene: TRBJ1-3; v_gene: TRBV28; abundance: NA; d_gene: NA; CDR3nt: TGTGCCAGCAGTCCCGGGGGGGCTGGAAACACCATATATTTT; CDR3aa: CASSPGGAGNTIYF
j_gene: TRBJ2-5; v_gene: TRBV5-1; abundance: NA; d_gene: NA; CDR3nt: TGCGCCAGCAGCTTGGGGCGGGAAGAGACCCAGTACTTC; CDR3aa: CASSLGREETQYF